Listed here are 22 T cell receptor beta chains from one sample, sequenced in a study of monozygotic twins with inflammatory bowel disease. One entry per CDR3 protein, without DNA, is what TCRdb gives after re-calling the 5' RACE reads. This table holds hundreds of thousands of distinct CDR3 sequences. Sequencing used blood. These TCRs come from a human donor with ulcerative colitis or Crohn's disease, or a healthy co-twin of an affected twin (not recorded which).

The gene calls are TRBV7-9 and TRBJ2-1. Germline V gene data show CDR1 as SEHNR and CDR2 as FQNEAQ (reference sequence). The CDR3 is 14 amino acids. CDR3 protein: CASHPLLAYNEQFF. The variable domain in full, with the rest retrieved from reference TRBV7-9 and TRBJ2-1, is DTGVSQNPRHKITKRGQNVTFRCDPISEHNRLYWYRQTLGQGPEFLTYFQNEAQLEKSRLLSDRFSAERPKGSFSTLEIQRTEQGDSAMYLCASHPLLAYNEQFFGPGTRLTVL.

The chain uses TRBV6-1 and TRBJ2-5; with no DNA, the TCRdb D assignment of TRBD1 cannot be verified. This CDR3 has 16 residues. CDR1 is MNHNS and CDR2 is SASEGT in the germline V gene. The CDR3 reads CASSGPGTGTQATQYF.

The chain carries TRBV15 and TRBJ2-1. This CDR3 comprises 17 residues. CDR1 LNHNV and CDR2 YYDKDF come from the germline V gene (reference sequence). The CDR3 sequence is CATSRAKEFFSYNEQFF.

The chain uses TRBV10-3 and TRBJ1-1. CDR3 length: 12 amino acids. From germline, CDR1 is ENHRY and CDR2 SYGVKD. The CDR3 is CAIRGGRTEAFF.

The chain employs TRBV3-1 and TRBJ2-7; TCRdb indicates TRBD2, and absent DNA this call remains unverified. Germline loops: CDR1 LGHDT, CDR2 YNNKEL (reference sequence). This CDR3 region has 18 residues. The CDR3 spells CASSQDIRRDGGSYEQYF.

The rearrangement uses TRBV24-1 and TRBJ2-5; TCRdb's D gene call, TRBD1, goes unchecked for lack of DNA. The CDR3 has 16 residues. Per the germline V gene, CDR1 is KGHDR and CDR2 is SFDVKD. The chain's CDR3 is CATSDSGTGVEETQYF.

This chain connects TRBV12-3 or TRBV12-4 to TRBJ1-2; the TCRdb D gene call, TRBD1, has no DNA to confirm it. The CDR3 extends over 11 amino acids. CDR3 loop: CASSDSYGYTF.

This chain uses TRBV12-3 or TRBV12-4 with TRBJ2-1. The CDR3 contains 12 residues. CDR3 sequence: CASRRDGNRQFF.

The chain couples TRBV12-3 or TRBV12-4 to TRBJ2-1; TCRdb's assignment of TRBD2 cannot be checked, as there is no DNA. This CDR3 comprises 16 residues. The CDR3 sequence is CASKTKSGIYANEQFF.

CDR3 region: CSARDGARVVFRTDTQYF. The rearrangement joins TRBV20-1 to TRBJ2-3; TCRdb designates TRBD1, a call that cannot be tested without DNA. Germline-derived CDR1 and CDR2 are DFQATT and SNEGSKA (reference sequence). The CDR3 consists of 18 residues.

The CDR3 spells CSVEGGMGTDTGELFF. The chain uses TRBV29-1 and TRBJ2-2. The CDR3 extends over 16 amino acids. Germline values: CDR1 SQVTM, CDR2 ANQGSEA.

The chain has TRBV7-3 and TRBJ2-7. CDR3 length: 13 amino acids. From germline, CDR1 is SGHTA and CDR2 FQGTGA. The CDR3 loop is CASSSQEGHEQYF.

CDR3: CASSPGTSGSTIQYF. V is TRBV5-4 and J is TRBJ2-4; absent DNA, TCRdb's TRBD2 call cannot be checked. Germline V gene data show CDR1 as SGHNT and CDR2 as YYREEE (reference sequence). The CDR3 runs to 15 residues. The full variable domain, completed using reference TRBV5-4 and TRBJ2-4, is ETGVTQSPTHLIKTRGQQVTLRCSSQSGHNTVSWYQQALGQGPQFIFQYYREEENGRGNFPPRFSGLQFPNYSSELNVNALELDDSALYLCASSPGTSGSTIQYFGAGTRLSVL.

The chain is built from TRBV5-4 and TRBJ2-1; TCRdb proposes TRBD2, but this gene call is untestable without DNA. The CDR3 covers 16 residues. Germline V gives CDR1 SGHNT, CDR2 YYREEE (reference sequence). This CDR3 is CASRKSSEGTYNEQFF.

The rearrangement joins TRBV28 to TRBJ2-5; no DNA is available, so the TRBD2 call from TCRdb remains unchecked. The CDR3 is 15 amino acids. The germline CDR1 and CDR2 sequences are MDHEN and SYDVKM. This CDR3 is CASSSLRRIRETQYF.

The rearrangement links TRBV28 to TRBJ1-1. CDR3 length equals 13 residues. The V gene's germline CDR1 is MDHEN and CDR2 SYDVKM. The CDR3: CASRTAVTTEAFF.

V is TRBV7-9 and J is TRBJ1-2. In germline, CDR1 is SEHNR, CDR2 FQNEAQ (reference sequence). The CDR3 length is 13 residues. This CDR3 is CASSFVSGYGYTF.

The chain uses TRBV6-2 or TRBV6-3 and TRBJ2-1. The CDR3 runs to 12 residues. Germline lookup yields CDR1 MNHEY and CDR2 SVGEGT. CDR3 region: CASKLIGYEQFF.

The chain employs TRBV27 and TRBJ1-2; TCRdb indicates TRBD1, and absent DNA this call remains unverified. The CDR3 runs 12 residues. CDR1 MNHEY and CDR2 SMNVEV come from the germline V gene (reference sequence). The CDR3 sequence: CASSHDSYGYTF.

The chain links TRBV5-1 to TRBJ2-7; as DNA is missing, the TRBD1 call by TCRdb cannot be tested. CDR1 SGHRS and CDR2 YFSETQ come from the germline V gene. CDR3 length: 16 residues. CDR3 residues: CASSVANRGPSYEQYF.

The gene calls are TRBV6-5 and TRBJ2-1. CDR1 is MNHEY and CDR2 is SVGAGI in the germline V gene. The CDR3 runs 13 residues. The CDR3 loop is CATNGEFGNEQFF.

The chain is built from TRBV6-1 and TRBJ2-3; TCRdb's D call, TRBD2, is unchecked because there is no DNA. CDR3 length: 15 amino acids. The germline gives CDR1 MNHNS, CDR2 SASEGT. The CDR3 protein is CASRTLAGNTDTQYF.